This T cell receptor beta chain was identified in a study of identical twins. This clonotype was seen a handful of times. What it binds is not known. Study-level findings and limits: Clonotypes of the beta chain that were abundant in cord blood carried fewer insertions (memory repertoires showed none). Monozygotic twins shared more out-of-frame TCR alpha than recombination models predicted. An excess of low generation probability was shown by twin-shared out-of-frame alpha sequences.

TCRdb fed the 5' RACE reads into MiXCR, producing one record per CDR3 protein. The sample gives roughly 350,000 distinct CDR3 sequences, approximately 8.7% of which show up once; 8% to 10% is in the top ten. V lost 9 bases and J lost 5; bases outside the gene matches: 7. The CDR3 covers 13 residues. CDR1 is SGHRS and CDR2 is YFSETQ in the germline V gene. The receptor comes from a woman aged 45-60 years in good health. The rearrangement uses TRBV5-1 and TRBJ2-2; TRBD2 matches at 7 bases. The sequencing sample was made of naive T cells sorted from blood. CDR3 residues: CANPTSLTGELFF. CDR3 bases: TGCGCCAACCCGACTAGCTTAACCGGGGAGCTGTTTTTT.